This is a list of T cell receptor beta chains from one sample in a study of OX40 agonist ivuxolimab in advanced cancers. Assay: immunoSEQ multiplex PCR; the TCRdb copy retains only in-frame clones and omits some. Here the sample spans around 140,000 clones, 90% being singletons. This specimen consisted of CD4+ or CD8+ T cells sorted from blood, obtained in a trial of the OX40 agonist ivuxolimab. The origin of the receptors is an adult with an advanced solid tumor such as melanoma, head and neck, liver or kidney cancer. The CDR3 runs from the conserved cysteine through the conserved F or W. A D gene is named only where the DNA matches it firmly. Clone size is shown for a subset of rows, as once, few, many or a class of expanded clone.

CDR3,DNA,size,J,length,V,D
CASSLNGEGNEQFF,TGTGCCAGCAGCCTCAACGGCGAGGGCAATGAGCAGTTCTTC,-,TRBJ2-1,14,TRBV11-2,-
CATSRAPRLHTGELFF,TGTGCCACCAGCAGAGCGCCGCGGCTACACACCGGGGAGCTGTTTTTT,-,TRBJ2-2,16,TRBV15,-
CASSVTGLAANEQFF,TGTGCCAGCAGCGTAACCGGACTAGCGGCAAATGAGCAGTTCTTC,-,TRBJ2-1,15,TRBV9,TRBD2
CASSSYGRGEAPLHF,TGTGCCAGCAGCTCCTACGGACGCGGGGAGGCACCCCTCCACTTT,once,TRBJ1-6,15,TRBV9,-
CASSHDRNYGYTF,TGTGCCAGCAGCCATGACAGGAACTATGGCTACACCTTC,few,TRBJ1-2,13,TRBV4-2,-
CASRTGLLSNYGYTF,TGTGCCAGCAGGACAGGGTTATTATCTAACTATGGCTACACCTTC,-,TRBJ1-2,15,TRBV2,TRBD1
CASSPTGGLVFF,TGTGCCAGCAGCCCAACAGGGGGCTTGGTTTTCTTT,-,TRBJ1-1,12,TRBV9,TRBD1
CASSDRGYGYTF,TGTGCCAGCAGTGACCGAGGCTATGGCTACACCTTC,-,TRBJ1-2,12,TRBV25-1,-
CASSPFQGPGAEAFF,TGTGCCAGCAGCCCCTTTCAGGGGCCCGGCGCTGAAGCTTTCTTT,-,TRBJ1-1,15,TRBV11-2,-
CASSYSRQGAEAFF,TGTGCCAGCAGTTACTCGAGACAGGGAGCTGAAGCTTTCTTT,-,TRBJ1-1,14,TRBV6-6,TRBD1
CASTPEGAGYNEQFF,TGTGCCAGCACCCCCGAAGGGGCTGGCTACAATGAGCAGTTCTTC,-,TRBJ2-1,15,TRBV9,-
CASSRGPSEEQYF,TGCGCCAGCAGCCGGGGACCGAGCGAGGAGCAGTACTTC,-,TRBJ2-7,13,TRBV5-1,-
CVTGVPPTNEKLFF,TGTGTGACAGGGGTACCACCGACTAATGAAAAACTGTTTTTT,-,TRBJ1-4,14,TRBV7-9,TRBD1
CASSLEDPTNEKLFF,TGCGCCAGCAGCTTGGAGGACCCAACTAATGAAAAACTGTTTTTT,-,TRBJ1-4,15,TRBV5-1,-
CASSQGGTSGSGDTQYF,TGCGCCAGCAGCCAAGGGGGGACTAGCGGGAGCGGGGATACGCAGTATTTT,-,TRBJ2-3,17,TRBV4-3,TRBD2
CASSPGTVSYEQYF,TGCGCCAGCAGCCCCGGGACAGTCTCCTACGAGCAGTACTTC,-,TRBJ2-7,14,TRBV5-1,TRBD1
CASTQGGGRGNIQYF,TGTGCCAGCACCCAGGGGGGGGGCCGAGGGAACATTCAGTACTTC,-,TRBJ2-4,15,TRBV28,-
CASSSGGSGRADTQYF,TGCGCCAGCAGCTCGGGGGGTAGCGGGAGAGCAGATACGCAGTATTTT,-,TRBJ2-3,16,TRBV5-1,TRBD2
CASRRWQSEPSTDTQYF,TGTGCCAGTAGAAGGTGGCAGTCAGAGCCTAGCACAGATACGCAGTATTTT,-,TRBJ2-3,17,TRBV19,-
CASRYHGQGWTEAFF,TGTGCCAGCAGATACCACGGACAGGGGTGGACTGAAGCTTTCTTT,-,TRBJ1-1,15,TRBV6-1,TRBD1
CASSSPGLAGVSYEQYF,TGTGCCAGCAGTTCCCCTGGACTAGCGGGAGTTTCCTACGAGCAGTACTTC,-,TRBJ2-7,17,TRBV28,TRBD2
CASSGGQTGNTIYF,TGTGCCAGCAGTGGCGGGCAGACTGGAAACACCATATATTTT,-,TRBJ1-3,14,TRBV28,-
CASSPRPGDTGELFF,TGTGCCAGCAGCCCTCGACCCGGGGACACCGGGGAGCTGTTTTTT,once,TRBJ2-2,15,TRBV11-2,-
CASSQGLADYNEQFF,TGCGCCAGCAGCCAAGGACTAGCGGATTACAATGAGCAGTTCTTC,-,TRBJ2-1,15,TRBV4-1,TRBD2
CASREPGQGQNEQYF,TGTGCCAGCAGGGAGCCGGGACAGGGCCAAAACGAGCAGTACTTC,-,TRBJ2-7,15,TRBV6-1,TRBD1
CASSAVRDGYYEQYF,TGTGCCAGCAGCGCAGTAAGGGACGGCTACTACGAGCAGTACTTC,-,TRBJ2-7,15,TRBV11-2,-
CASSTGRLASSYEQYF,TGTGCCAGTAGTACCGGGCGACTAGCCAGCTCCTACGAGCAGTACTTC,-,TRBJ2-7,16,TRBV19,TRBD2
CASSLTSGGAYEQYF,TGTGCCAGCAGTCTAACTAGCGGGGGTGCCTACGAGCAGTACTTC,-,TRBJ2-7,15,TRBV6-5,TRBD2
CASSPRGQGAYEQYF,TGTGCCAGCAGCCCCCGGGGGCAGGGGGCTTACGAGCAGTACTTC,-,TRBJ2-7,15,TRBV7-6,TRBD1
CASSDRDTGELFF,TGTGCCAGCAGTGACAGGGACACCGGGGAGCTGTTTTTT,-,TRBJ2-2,13,TRBV5-8,TRBD1
CASTSAASGRGEQFF,TGTGCCAGTACCTCTGCGGCTAGCGGGAGAGGTGAGCAGTTCTTC,-,TRBJ2-1,15,TRBV19,TRBD2
CATTDRGYEQYF,TGTGCCACCACGGACAGGGGTTACGAGCAGTACTTC,-,TRBJ2-7,12,TRBV28,TRBD1
CASSPGQGWGTQYF,TGTGCCAGCAGTCCGGGACAGGGGTGGGGGACCCAGTACTTC,-,TRBJ2-5,14,TRBV6-5,TRBD1